This T cell receptor beta chain was observed in a study of CD8 T cells in ankylosing spondylitis. Worth noting for this clonotype: Its target is not known.

This CDR3 region has 17 residues. Trimming removed 0 bases at V and 4 bases at J, with 16 bases between. CDR1 and CDR2 (germline): KGHSH, LQKENI. The authors made TCR beta libraries by quantitative 5'-RACE with molecular barcodes. TCRdb reprocessed the 5' RACE reads via MiXCR and lists one record per CDR3 protein. Here the sample spans 350,000 or so distinct CDR3 sequences, roughly 14% being singletons. Overall study results and limits: Clones that were linked to disease were CD8+ and were relatively rare in peripheral blood.

This clonotype was sampled from a male donor with ankylosing spondylitis or in good health (not recorded which). V gene TRBV18 combines with J gene TRBJ2-1; D uncertain. The sequenced sample consisted of blood, either unsorted or a sorted T cell fraction (not recorded which). As DNA, the CDR3 is TGTGCCAGCTCACCACCGAGGCAGGATGGCCCGTACAATGAGCAGTTCTTC. This codes for CASSPPRQDGPYNEQFF.